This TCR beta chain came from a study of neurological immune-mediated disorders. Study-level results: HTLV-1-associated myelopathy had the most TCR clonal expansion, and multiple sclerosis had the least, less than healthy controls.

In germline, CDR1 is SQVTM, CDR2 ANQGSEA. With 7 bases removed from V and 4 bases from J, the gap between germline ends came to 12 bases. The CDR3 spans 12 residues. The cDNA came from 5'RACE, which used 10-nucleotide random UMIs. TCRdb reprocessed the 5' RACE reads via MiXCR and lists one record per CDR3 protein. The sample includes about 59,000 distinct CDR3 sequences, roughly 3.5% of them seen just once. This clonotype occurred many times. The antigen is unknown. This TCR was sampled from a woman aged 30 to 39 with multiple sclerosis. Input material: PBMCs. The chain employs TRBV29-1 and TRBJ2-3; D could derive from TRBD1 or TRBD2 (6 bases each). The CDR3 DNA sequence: TGCAGCGCCAGAGGGGGGCCAGATACGCAGTATTTT. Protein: CSARGGPDTQYF.